This TCR beta chain was recorded in a study of identical twins. The CDR3 covers 16 residues. The ends were cut back, 0 bases at V and 6 bases at J, with 15 bases in the middle. Germline-derived CDR1 and CDR2 are KGHSH and LQKENI. TCRdb re-derived calls from the 5' RACE reads in MiXCR, one entry per CDR3 protein. The repertoire holds nearly 900,000 distinct CDR3 sequences, with 12% as singletons. The study, taken as a whole, reports: Abundant beta clonotypes from cord blood bore fewer insertions; memory repertoires lacked this pattern. Without tracking the same donors, conclusions rested on cross-sectional statistical analysis. Model-predicted out-of-frame TCR alpha sharing fell below observed values in monozygotic twins.

Concerning this clonotype: No antigen is known for it.

These data are also associated with another study on yellow fever vaccine responses in identical twins.

This sequence was found in a woman in her late teens or twenties in good health. This chain connects TRBV18 to TRBJ2-1; the D is unclear. The sequenced sample was PBMCs. The CDR3 spells CASSPPLPSSLNEQFF. The CDR3 region has the DNA TGTGCCAGCTCACCACCGCTCCCCTCTTCGCTCAATGAGCAGTTCTTC.